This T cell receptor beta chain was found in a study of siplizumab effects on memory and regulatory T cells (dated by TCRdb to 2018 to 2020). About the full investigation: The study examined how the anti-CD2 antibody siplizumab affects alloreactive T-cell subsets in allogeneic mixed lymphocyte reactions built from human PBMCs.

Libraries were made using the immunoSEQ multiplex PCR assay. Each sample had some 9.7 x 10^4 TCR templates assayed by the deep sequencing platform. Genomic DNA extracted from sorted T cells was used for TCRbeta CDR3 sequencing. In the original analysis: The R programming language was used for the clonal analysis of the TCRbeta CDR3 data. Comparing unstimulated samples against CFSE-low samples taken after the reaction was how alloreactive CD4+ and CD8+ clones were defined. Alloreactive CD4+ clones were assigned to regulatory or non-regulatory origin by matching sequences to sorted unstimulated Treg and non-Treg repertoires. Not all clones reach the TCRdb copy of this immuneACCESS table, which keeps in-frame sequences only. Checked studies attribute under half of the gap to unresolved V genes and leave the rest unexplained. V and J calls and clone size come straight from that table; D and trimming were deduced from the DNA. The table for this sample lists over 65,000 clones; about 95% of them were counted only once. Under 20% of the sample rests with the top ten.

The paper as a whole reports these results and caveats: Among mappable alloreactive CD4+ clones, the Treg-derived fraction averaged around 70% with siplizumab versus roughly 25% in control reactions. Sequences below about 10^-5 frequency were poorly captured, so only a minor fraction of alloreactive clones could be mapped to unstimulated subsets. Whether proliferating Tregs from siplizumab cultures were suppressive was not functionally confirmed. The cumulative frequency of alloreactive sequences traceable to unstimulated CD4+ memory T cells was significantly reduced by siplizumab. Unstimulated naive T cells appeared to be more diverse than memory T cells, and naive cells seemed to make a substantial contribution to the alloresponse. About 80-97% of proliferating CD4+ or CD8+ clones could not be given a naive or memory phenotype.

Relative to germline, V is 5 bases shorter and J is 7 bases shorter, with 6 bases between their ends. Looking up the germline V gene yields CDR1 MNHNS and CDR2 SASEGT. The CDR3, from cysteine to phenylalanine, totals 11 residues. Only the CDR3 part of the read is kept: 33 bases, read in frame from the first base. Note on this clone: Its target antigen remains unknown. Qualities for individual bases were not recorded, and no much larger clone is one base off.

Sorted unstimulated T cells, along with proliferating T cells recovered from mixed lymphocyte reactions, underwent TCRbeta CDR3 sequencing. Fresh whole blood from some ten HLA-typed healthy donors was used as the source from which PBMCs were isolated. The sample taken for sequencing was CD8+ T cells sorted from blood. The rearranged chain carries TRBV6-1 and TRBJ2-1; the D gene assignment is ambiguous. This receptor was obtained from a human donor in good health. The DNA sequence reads TGTGCCAGCAGTTTGGAGAATGAGCAGTTCTTC. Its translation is CASSLENEQFF.